The 6 T cell receptor beta chains below all came from one sample that was sequenced in a study of human T cells and chemical hapten exposure. MiXCR, applied by TCRdb to the RACE reads, yields one record per CDR3 protein. This table holds around 300,000 distinct CDR3 sequences, around 5% found once. Time point defined: pre-sensitization, week 0. The treatment denotes: therapeutic diphenylcyclopropenone sensitization with weekly scalp DPC. This material consisted of whole blood, taken in connection with sensitization to the hapten diphenylcyclopropenone (DPC). The receptor set was obtained from a woman aged 18-29 years with alopecia areata. Some clones in this sample may be carry-over from other donors' samples.

The sample holds a few counts of this clonotype. The V gene is TRBV2, the J gene TRBJ2-5; no clear D. The CDR3 spans 15 residues. The ends were cut back, 1 base at V and 2 bases at J, with 11 bases in the middle. From germline, CDR1 is SNHLY and CDR2 FYNNEI. The CDR3 sequence is CASSEELFSQETQYF. The CDR3 region has the DNA TGTGCCAGCAGTGAAGAGTTATTCAGTCAAGAGACCCAGTACTTC.

The CDR3 coding sequence is TGTGCCAGCAGTTTGACAGGGGGGTACTACGAGCAGTACTTC. It is translated as CASSLTGGYYEQYF. The rearrangement uses TRBV6-2 or TRBV6-3 and TRBJ2-7; 9 nucleotides line up with TRBD1. Germline loops: CDR1 MNHEY, CDR2 SVGEGT. V gave up 4 bases and J gave up 3 bases; unmatched junction bases: 4. This CDR3 contains 14 residues.

There are many counts of this clonotype. This chain links TRBV3-1 with TRBJ2-7; 9 nucleotides match TRBD1. The CDR3 contains 15 residues. V was pared by 3 bases and J by 4 bases, with 7 bases of the junction left unmatched. Germline-derived CDR1 and CDR2 are LGHDT and YNNKEL (reference sequence). The CDR3 DNA follows: TGTGCCAGCAGCCACCCGAGACAGGGGGTTTACGAGCAGTACTTC. It yields the protein CASSHPRQGVYEQYF.

The V gene is TRBV5-6, the J gene TRBJ1-6; D is perhaps TRBD1 (6 bases). This CDR3 has 14 amino acids. Germline values: CDR1 SGHDT, CDR2 YYEEEE. The germline V and J ends were trimmed by 1 base and 6 bases, with 8 bases remaining between them. CDR3 coding DNA: TGTGCCAGCAGCTTGCCAGGGGTTAATTCACCCCTCCACTTT. The encoded protein is CASSLPGVNSPLHF.

Only a few counts were recorded for this clonotype. The chain joins TRBV15 to TRBJ1-6; D might be TRBD1 (6 bases). Trimming shortened V by 4 bases and J by 8 bases, and 9 bases separated the two germline ends. Germline CDR1 reads LNHNV; CDR2 reads YYDKDF (reference sequence). The CDR3 has 13 residues. The CDR3: CATSKGGYSPLHF. The DNA for the CDR3 is TGTGCCACCAGCAAGGGGGGTTATTCACCCCTCCACTTT.

This clonotype was seen a handful of times. The chain carries TRBV11-2 and TRBJ1-6; D perhaps matches TRBD1 (6 bases). CDR1 is SGHAT, CDR2 FQNNGV, per germline. Between the trimmed V and J ends, which lost 5 bases and 10 bases, there was a span of 18 bases. CDR3 length: 15 amino acids. The CDR3 coding sequence is TGTGCCAGCAGCACCTTACAGGGAAAGGGATCACCCCTCCACTTT. Encoded protein: CASSTLQGKGSPLHF. Full variable domain (missing parts from reference TRBV11-2 and TRBJ1-6): EAGVAQSPRYKIIEKRQSVAFWCNPISGHATLYWYQQILGQGPKLLIQFQNNGVVDDSQLPKDRFSAERLKGVDSTLKIQPAKLEDSAVYLCASSTLQGKGSPLHFGNGTRLTVT.